This T cell receptor (beta chain) was identified during a study of metastatic and nonmetastatic thyroid tumors. Study as a whole: Repertoire data that came from the blood and tumor or nodule tissue of malignant and benign thyroid patients were compared.

In its sample, this clone was seen many times. Its antigen remains unidentified. As processed by the authors: What underpinned the distant-metastasis classifier for papillary thyroid cancer was the set of CDR3 differences across clinicopathological groups. TCRdb re-processed the PCR reads through MiXCR. The V and J calls shown here were made by TCRdb, not taken from the authors' results. Of some 39,000 clones listed, about 15% were seen once; the top ten hold about 20%. Prior to thyroid surgery, none of the patients had received any treatment. Germline assignment: CDR1 MDHEN and CDR2 SYDVKM. Unmatched junction bases numbered 1, after V lost 7 bases and J lost 5 bases. The CDR3 length is 12 residues. Study-wide results and limits: In both blood and tumor samples, TCR beta diversity was reported significantly higher for malignant than benign nodules.

The receptor was derived from a female donor with papillary thyroid cancer or a benign thyroid nodule (not recorded which). Some clones in this sample may be carry-over from other donors' samples. The chain couples TRBV28 to TRBJ1-5, with 8 bases fitting TRBD1. The specimen sequenced was blood. The DNA of the CDR3 is TGTGCCAGCAAGACAGGGGATCAGCCCCAGCATTTT. It specifies CASKTGDQPQHF. The full variable domain, rest sourced from reference TRBV28 and TRBJ1-5, is DVKVTQSSRYLVKRTGEKVFLECVQDMDHENMFWYRQDPGLGLRLIYFSYDVKMKEKGDIPEGYSVSREKKERFSLILESASTNQTSMYLCASKTGDQPQHFGDGTRLSIL.